This T cell receptor (beta chain) appears in the sequencing data of a study of T cell changes during pregnancy in multiple sclerosis (dated by TCRdb to about 2019). Regarding the research as a whole: The study looked at changes in the T cell repertoire across pregnancy in women with multiple sclerosis.

The trim is 7 bases for V and 5 bases for J, with a gap of 14 bases between the germline ends. Per the germline V gene, SNHLY is the CDR1 and FYNNEI is the CDR2. Reading from cysteine to phenylalanine, the CDR3 counts 13 amino acids. CDR3 DNA only is kept here, 39 bases in frame from base 1. Library prep was done by the immunoSEQ multiplex PCR assay. Held by TCRdb, this immuneACCESS table contains in-frame sequences only and omits some clones. Under half of the omission traces to an unresolved V gene where checked; the cause of the rest is unknown. Here the sample has tens of thousands of clones; roughly 90% occur a single time. Together, the top ten hold around 2.3% of the sample. Worth noting for this clone: The clone's antigen remains unknown. It has no much larger one-base neighbor in the sample; base qualities were not kept.

The sequence is built from TRBV2 and TRBJ2-5, with TRBD2 perhaps the D gene, on 6 matching bases. The origin of this receptor is a female donor with multiple sclerosis, enrolled in a pregnancy study. The sample in question was peripheral blood, obtained in the first trimester of pregnancy. The nucleotides read TGTGCCAGCACGGGGGACCTGGGGGAGACCCAGTACTTC. It encodes CASTGDLGETQYF.